Listed below are T cell receptor beta chains from one sample, sequenced in a study of T cell repertoires in cytomegalovirus infection. TCRdb ran MiXCR on the reads and lists one entry per CDR3 protein. The sample lists approximately 250,000 distinct CDR3 sequences, roughly 9% seen once, with about 15% in the top ten. What was sequenced was PBMCs. These receptors originate from a human donor in good health (CMV status not recorded). Some clones in this sample may be carry-over from other donors' samples. The CDR3 runs from the conserved cysteine through the conserved F or W. The order of the fields is J gene, V gene, D gene, clone size, CDR3 DNA, CDR3 protein. D genes are given only for firm matches. Size values are once, few and many counts, or a class for expanded clones, and some rows have none.

j_call: TRBJ2-1; v_call: TRBV7-6; d_call: NA; clone_size: many; cdr3_nt: TGTGCCAGCAGCTTACAGGGGAATGAGCAGTTCTTC; cdr3_aa: CASSLQGNEQFF
j_call: TRBJ1-1; v_call: TRBV28; d_call: NA; clone_size: NA; cdr3_nt: TGTGCCAGCAGGTCACTTTTTGAAGCTTTCTTT; cdr3_aa: CASRSLFEAFF
j_call: TRBJ2-1; v_call: TRBV7-3; d_call: TRBD1; clone_size: many; cdr3_nt: TGTGCCAGCAGCTGGGACAGGGACGGGAATGAGCAGTTCTTC; cdr3_aa: CASSWDRDGNEQFF
j_call: TRBJ2-1; v_call: TRBV19; d_call: TRBD2; clone_size: few; cdr3_nt: TGTGCCAGTAGAACTAGCGGGAGCGGCAATGAGCAGTTCTTC; cdr3_aa: CASRTSGSGNEQFF
j_call: TRBJ2-7; v_call: TRBV7-9; d_call: TRBD1; clone_size: many; cdr3_nt: TGTGCCAGCAGCAGGAGACAGGGTGTGGTTAACGAGCAGTACTTC; cdr3_aa: CASSRRQGVVNEQYF
j_call: TRBJ1-1; v_call: TRBV7-8; d_call: TRBD1; clone_size: many; cdr3_nt: TGTGCCAGCAGTATTACCACAGGGGAAACTGAAGCTTTCTTT; cdr3_aa: CASSITTGETEAFF
j_call: TRBJ2-1; v_call: TRBV25-1; d_call: NA; clone_size: many; cdr3_nt: TGTGCCAGCAGTGACTGGGGGGCGGAAGATGAGCAGTTCTTC; cdr3_aa: CASSDWGAEDEQFF
j_call: TRBJ2-1; v_call: TRBV6-2/TRBV6-3; d_call: NA; clone_size: NA; cdr3_nt: TGTGCCAGCAGTTACTCGATTTCGGCGGCCTCCTACAATGAGCAGTTCTTC; cdr3_aa: CASSYSISAASYNEQFF
j_call: TRBJ1-5; v_call: TRBV7-9; d_call: NA; clone_size: few; cdr3_nt: TGTGCCAGCAGCTTAGAGGGACCTCAGCCCCAGCATTTT; cdr3_aa: CASSLEGPQPQHF
j_call: TRBJ1-1; v_call: TRBV29-1; d_call: NA; clone_size: many; cdr3_nt: TGCGGACTACAGGAGACGAACACTGAAGCTTTCTTT; cdr3_aa: CGLQETNTEAFF
j_call: TRBJ1-5; v_call: TRBV7-2; d_call: NA; clone_size: many; cdr3_nt: TGTGCCAGCAGTGGGGGGAAGGGGGGCAATCAGCCCCAGCATTTT; cdr3_aa: CASSGGKGGNQPQHF
j_call: TRBJ2-7; v_call: TRBV19; d_call: NA; clone_size: many; cdr3_nt: TGTGCCAGTAGTACCCTGAGCTCCTACGAGCAGTACTTC; cdr3_aa: CASSTLSSYEQYF
j_call: TRBJ1-1; v_call: TRBV7-2; d_call: NA; clone_size: many; cdr3_nt: TGTGCCAGCAGCTTAGCTCCGGGGACGAACACTGAAGCTTTCTTT; cdr3_aa: CASSLAPGTNTEAFF
j_call: TRBJ1-1; v_call: TRBV11-3; d_call: NA; clone_size: few; cdr3_nt: TGTGCCAGCAGCTTAAGGCCCCTGGGGACTGAAGCTTTCTTT; cdr3_aa: CASSLRPLGTEAFF
j_call: TRBJ2-7; v_call: TRBV7-8; d_call: NA; clone_size: NA; cdr3_nt: TGTGCCAGCAGCTGGTCGGTAAACGAGCAGTACTTC; cdr3_aa: CASSWSVNEQYF
j_call: TRBJ2-7; v_call: TRBV28; d_call: TRBD2; clone_size: NA; cdr3_nt: TGTGCCAGCAGTTATGAGCGGGGCCCCTACGAGCAGTACTTC; cdr3_aa: CASSYERGPYEQYF
j_call: TRBJ1-1; v_call: TRBV10-1; d_call: NA; clone_size: many; cdr3_nt: TGCGCCAGCACCTTTACCCCCTCTCAGCGCCGGAACACTGAAGCTTTCTTT; cdr3_aa: CASTFTPSQRRNTEAFF
j_call: TRBJ2-1; v_call: TRBV6-2/TRBV6-3; d_call: NA; clone_size: once; cdr3_nt: TGTGCCAGCAGCCTACTAGACAATGAGCAGTTCTTC; cdr3_aa: CASSLLDNEQFF
j_call: TRBJ2-5; v_call: TRBV28; d_call: TRBD2; clone_size: many; cdr3_nt: TGTGCCAGCAGTGCCCCGCGGGGGGCTGGGGAGACCCAGTACTTC; cdr3_aa: CASSAPRGAGETQYF
j_call: TRBJ2-7; v_call: TRBV7-2; d_call: TRBD2; clone_size: NA; cdr3_nt: TGTGCCAGCAGCGTGAGACTAGCGGGGGCCACCGGCGAGCAGTACTTC; cdr3_aa: CASSVRLAGATGEQYF
j_call: TRBJ1-5; v_call: TRBV5-8; d_call: NA; clone_size: few; cdr3_nt: TGTGCCAGCAGCGGAAGGGCTGGCCTGGGCAATCAGCCCCAGCATTTT; cdr3_aa: CASSGRAGLGNQPQHF
j_call: TRBJ1-2; v_call: TRBV12-3/TRBV12-4; d_call: TRBD1; clone_size: many; cdr3_nt: TGTGCCACCGCGGGACAGGGCTTCTATGGCTACACCTTC; cdr3_aa: CATAGQGFYGYTF
j_call: TRBJ2-6; v_call: TRBV7-4; d_call: NA; clone_size: NA; cdr3_nt: TGTGCCAGCAGCTTGAGAGGGAACTACGGGGCCAACGTCCTGACTTTC; cdr3_aa: CASSLRGNYGANVLTF
j_call: TRBJ2-5; v_call: TRBV5-4; d_call: NA; clone_size: many; cdr3_nt: TGTGCCAGCAGCATTCCGGGACGACAAGAGACCCAGTACTTC; cdr3_aa: CASSIPGRQETQYF
j_call: TRBJ2-1; v_call: TRBV29-1; d_call: NA; clone_size: few; cdr3_nt: TGCAGCGCCGTGCCTTGGGCAGGGAACAATGAGCAGTTCTTC; cdr3_aa: CSAVPWAGNNEQFF
j_call: TRBJ2-6; v_call: TRBV5-1; d_call: NA; clone_size: few; cdr3_nt: TGCGCCAGTGGGAGCATGACCGGGGCCAACGTCCTGACTTTC; cdr3_aa: CASGSMTGANVLTF
j_call: TRBJ2-7; v_call: TRBV28; d_call: NA; clone_size: many; cdr3_nt: TGTGCCAGCAGTTTAGGTGCAGGGACCTACGAGCAGTACTTC; cdr3_aa: CASSLGAGTYEQYF
j_call: TRBJ2-7; v_call: TRBV6-2/TRBV6-3; d_call: NA; clone_size: few; cdr3_nt: TGTGCCAGCAGTTTTACGCGGAATTCCTACGAGCAGTACTTC; cdr3_aa: CASSFTRNSYEQYF
j_call: TRBJ1-3; v_call: TRBV28; d_call: TRBD1; clone_size: NA; cdr3_nt: TGTGCCAGCAGAACAGCCGGGACAGGGTTTGCAAACACCATATATTTT; cdr3_aa: CASRTAGTGFANTIYF